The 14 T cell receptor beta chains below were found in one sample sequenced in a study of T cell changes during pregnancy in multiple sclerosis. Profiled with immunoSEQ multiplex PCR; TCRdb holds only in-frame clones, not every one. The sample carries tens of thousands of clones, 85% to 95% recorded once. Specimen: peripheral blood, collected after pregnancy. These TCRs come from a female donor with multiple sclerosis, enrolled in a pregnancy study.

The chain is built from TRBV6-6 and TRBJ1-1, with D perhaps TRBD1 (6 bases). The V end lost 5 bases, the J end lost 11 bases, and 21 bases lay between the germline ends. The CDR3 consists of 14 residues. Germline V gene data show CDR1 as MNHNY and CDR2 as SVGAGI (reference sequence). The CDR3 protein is CASSEGERGKVAFF. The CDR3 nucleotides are TGTGCCAGCAGTGAGGGGGAGAGGGGCAAAGTGGCTTTCTTT.

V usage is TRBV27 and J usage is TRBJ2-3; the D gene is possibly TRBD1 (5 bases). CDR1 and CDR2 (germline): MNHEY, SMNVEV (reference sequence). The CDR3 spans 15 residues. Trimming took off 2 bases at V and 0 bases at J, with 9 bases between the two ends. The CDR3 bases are TGTGCCAGCAGTTTAGGGGCACTGAGCACAGATACGCAGTATTTT. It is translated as CASSLGALSTDTQYF.

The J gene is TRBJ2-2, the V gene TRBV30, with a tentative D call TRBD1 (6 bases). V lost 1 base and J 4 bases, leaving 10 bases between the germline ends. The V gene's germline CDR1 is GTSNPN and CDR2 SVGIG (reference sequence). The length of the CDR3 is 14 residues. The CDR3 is CAWSGQAITGELFF. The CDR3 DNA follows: TGTGCCTGGAGTGGACAGGCTATCACCGGGGAGCTGTTTTTT.

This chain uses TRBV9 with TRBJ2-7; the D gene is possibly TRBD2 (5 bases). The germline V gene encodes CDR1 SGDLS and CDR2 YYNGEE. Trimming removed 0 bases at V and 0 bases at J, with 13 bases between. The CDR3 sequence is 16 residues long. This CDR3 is CASSVEAEISSYEQYF. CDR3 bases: TGTGCCAGCAGCGTAGAAGCGGAAATTAGCTCCTACGAGCAGTACTTC.

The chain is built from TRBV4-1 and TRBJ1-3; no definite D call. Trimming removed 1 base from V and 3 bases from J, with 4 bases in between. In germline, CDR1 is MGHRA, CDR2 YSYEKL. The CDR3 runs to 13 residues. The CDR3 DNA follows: TGCGCCAGCAGCCAAGGGCATGGAAACACCATATATTTT. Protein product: CASSQGHGNTIYF.

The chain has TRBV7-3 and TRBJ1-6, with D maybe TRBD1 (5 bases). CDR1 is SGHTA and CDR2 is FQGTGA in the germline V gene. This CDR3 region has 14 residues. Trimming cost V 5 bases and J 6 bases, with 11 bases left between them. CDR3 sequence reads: CASSLTAINSPLHF. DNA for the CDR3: TGTGCCAGCAGCCTGACAGCCATTAATTCACCCCTCCACTTT.

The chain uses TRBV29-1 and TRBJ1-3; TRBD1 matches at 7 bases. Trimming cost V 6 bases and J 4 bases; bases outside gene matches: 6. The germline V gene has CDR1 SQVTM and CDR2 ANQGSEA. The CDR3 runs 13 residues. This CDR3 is CSVATGEGNTIYF. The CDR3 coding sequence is TGCAGCGTCGCTACAGGGGAGGGAAACACCATATATTTT.

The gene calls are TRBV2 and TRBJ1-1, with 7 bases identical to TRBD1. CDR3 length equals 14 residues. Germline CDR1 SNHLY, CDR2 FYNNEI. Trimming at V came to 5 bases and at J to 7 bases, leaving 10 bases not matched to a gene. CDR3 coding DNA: TGTGCCAGCAGTTGGACAGGCTCCAGGGGTGAAGCTTTCTTT. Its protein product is CASSWTGSRGEAFF.

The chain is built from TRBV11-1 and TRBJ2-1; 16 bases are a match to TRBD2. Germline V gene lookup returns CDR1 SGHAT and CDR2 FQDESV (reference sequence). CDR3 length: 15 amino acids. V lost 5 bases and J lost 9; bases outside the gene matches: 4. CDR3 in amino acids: CASSPGTSGGAEQFF. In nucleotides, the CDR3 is TGTGCCAGCAGCCCAGGGACTAGCGGGGGGGCTGAGCAGTTCTTC.

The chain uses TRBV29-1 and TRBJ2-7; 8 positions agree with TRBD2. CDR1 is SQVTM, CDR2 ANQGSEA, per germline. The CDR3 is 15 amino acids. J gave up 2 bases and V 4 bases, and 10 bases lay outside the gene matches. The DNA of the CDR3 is TGCAGCGTTGTACCCGGACTAGCCGTGGCCTACGAGCAGTACTTC. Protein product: CSVVPGLAVAYEQYF.

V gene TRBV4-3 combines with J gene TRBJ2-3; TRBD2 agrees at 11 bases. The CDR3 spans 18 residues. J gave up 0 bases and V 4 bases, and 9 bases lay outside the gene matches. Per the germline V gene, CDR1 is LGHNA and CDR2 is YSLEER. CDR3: CASSPWVAGGPSTDTQYF. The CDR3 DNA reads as TGCGCCAGCAGCCCTTGGGTAGCGGGGGGGCCGAGCACAGATACGCAGTATTTT.

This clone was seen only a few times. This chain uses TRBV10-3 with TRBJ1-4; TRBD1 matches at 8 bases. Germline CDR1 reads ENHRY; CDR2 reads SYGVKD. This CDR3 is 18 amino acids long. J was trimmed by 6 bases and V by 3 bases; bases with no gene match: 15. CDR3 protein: CAISEIRDVGQGDEKLFF. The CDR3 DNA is TGTGCCATCAGTGAAATAAGGGATGTAGGACAGGGAGATGAAAAACTGTTTTTT.

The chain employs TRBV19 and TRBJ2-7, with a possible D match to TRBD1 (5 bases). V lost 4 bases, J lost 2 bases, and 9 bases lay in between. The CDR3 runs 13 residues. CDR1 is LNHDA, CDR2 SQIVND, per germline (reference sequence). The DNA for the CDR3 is TGTGCCAGTAGTAAGGGGCGAACCTACGAGCAGTACTTC. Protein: CASSKGRTYEQYF.

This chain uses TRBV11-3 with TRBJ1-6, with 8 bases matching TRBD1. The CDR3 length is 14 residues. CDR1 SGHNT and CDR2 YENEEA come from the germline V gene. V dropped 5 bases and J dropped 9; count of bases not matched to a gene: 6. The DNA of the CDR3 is TGTGCCAGCAGCCTGACAGGGGAGGCTTCACCCCTCCACTTT. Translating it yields CASSLTGEASPLHF.